Listed below are T cell receptor beta chains from one sample, sequenced in a study of blood T cell repertoires in COVID-19. The protocol was immunoSEQ multiplex PCR, while the TCRdb copy is restricted to in-frame clones and leaves out a portion. The top ten hold about 0.57% of the sample, which has approximately 440,000 clones, 90% seen once. The sequenced sample consisted of PBMCs or T cells enriched from blood (not recorded which). These receptor sequences come from a man younger than 30 who had recovered from COVID-19. Each CDR3 is given with its conserved first and last residue. D genes are given only for firm matches. A row's size may be missing; if present it is once, few, many or a size class.

clone size	V gene	D gene	J gene	CDR3 protein	CDR3 DNA
NA	TRBV28	TRBD1	TRBJ1-2	CASEPGQGFYGYTF	TGTGCCAGTGAACCGGGACAGGGCTTCTATGGCTACACCTTC
NA	TRBV5-1	TRBD2	TRBJ2-1	CASSSSGRNEQFF	TGCGCCAGCAGCTCGAGCGGGAGAAATGAGCAGTTCTTC
few	TRBV10-3	NA	TRBJ2-7	CASRLPGSEQYF	TGTGCCAGCCGCCTGCCAGGGTCCGAGCAGTACTTC
NA	TRBV7-2	NA	TRBJ1-2	CASSLEWQFSIYYGYTF	TGTGCCAGCAGCTTAGAGTGGCAGTTCTCCATATACTATGGCTACACCTTC
NA	TRBV29-1	TRBD1	TRBJ2-1	CSVDDRAGNEQFF	TGCAGCGTCGATGACAGGGCAGGCAATGAGCAGTTCTTC
NA	TRBV27	NA	TRBJ1-2	CASSLTGSYGYTF	TGTGCCAGCAGTCTCACAGGGAGCTATGGCTACACCTTC
NA	TRBV5-6	TRBD1	TRBJ1-5	CASSSLDRDNQPQHF	TGTGCCAGCAGCTCGCTAGACAGGGACAATCAGCCCCAGCATTTT
NA	TRBV11-2	NA	TRBJ1-2	CASSLGFQGDGYTF	TGTGCCAGCAGCTTAGGGTTCCAGGGTGACGGCTACACCTTC
once	TRBV5-1	NA	TRBJ2-3	CASSLQGQGDTQYF	TGCGCCAGCAGTTTGCAGGGGCAGGGGGATACGCAGTATTTT
NA	TRBV29-1	NA	TRBJ2-6	CSVDVPGSSSGANVLTF	TGCAGCGTTGATGTTCCCGGGAGTAGCTCTGGGGCCAACGTCCTGACTTTC
NA	TRBV20-1	TRBD1	TRBJ2-7	CSASGPGTGSNEQYF	TGCAGTGCGAGTGGACCCGGGACAGGGTCCAACGAGCAGTACTTC
NA	TRBV19	NA	TRBJ1-2	CASSIVSEFGYTF	TGTGCCAGTAGTATAGTATCTGAGTTTGGCTACACCTTC
NA	TRBV11-2	NA	TRBJ2-5	CASSFAGTAGETQYF	TGTGCCAGCAGCTTTGCGGGGACTGCGGGTGAGACCCAGTACTTC
NA	TRBV4-1	TRBD1	TRBJ2-7	CASSQFGTAYEQYF	TGCGCCAGCAGCCAATTCGGGACAGCCTACGAGCAGTACTTC
few	TRBV2	TRBD1	TRBJ2-5	CASARGRRETQYF	TGTGCCAGCGCCAGGGGGCGCCGGGAGACCCAGTACTTC
NA	TRBV28	NA	TRBJ2-7	CASSPGLRRYF	TGTGCCAGCAGTCCAGGACTAAGAAGGTACTTC
NA	TRBV5-4	TRBD2	TRBJ2-3	CASGITSGAGGTQYF	TGTGCCAGCGGAATAACTAGCGGGGCGGGGGGTACGCAGTATTTT
NA	TRBV6-6	TRBD1	TRBJ2-7	CASIRYPGQSAYEQYF	TGTGCCAGCATTCGATATCCGGGACAGAGCGCCTACGAGCAGTACTTC
once	TRBV12-3/TRBV12-4	NA	TRBJ1-2	CASSFEGVYGYTF	TGTGCCAGCAGTTTTGAGGGGGTCTATGGCTACACCTTC
few	TRBV27	TRBD2	TRBJ2-7	CASSSPGTSGEYEQYF	TGTGCCAGCAGTTCTCCCGGGACTAGCGGGGAGTACGAGCAGTACTTC
NA	TRBV5-1	NA	TRBJ1-1	CASSLGAVMNTEAFF	TGCGCCAGCAGCTTGGGGGCAGTTATGAACACTGAAGCTTTCTTT
few	TRBV18	NA	TRBJ1-5	CASSPDINQPQHF	TGTGCCAGCTCACCTGACATCAATCAGCCCCAGCATTTT
NA	TRBV7-7	NA	TRBJ2-2	CASSLASVGELFF	TGTGCCAGCAGCTTAGCCTCCGTCGGGGAGCTGTTTTTT
NA	TRBV20-1	NA	TRBJ1-5	CSASKARQINQPQHF	TGCAGTGCTAGTAAAGCGAGACAGATCAATCAGCCCCAGCATTTT
NA	TRBV24-1	TRBD1	TRBJ2-1	CATRQTGAGNEQFF	TGTGCCACCAGACAGACAGGGGCCGGGAATGAGCAGTTCTTC
once	TRBV5-8	NA	TRBJ1-5	CASRDLAGHQPQHF	TGTGCCAGCAGGGATTTGGCAGGGCATCAGCCCCAGCATTTT
NA	TRBV28	NA	TRBJ1-4	CASSSGQTNEKLFF	TGTGCCAGCAGTTCCGGACAGACCAATGAAAAACTGTTTTTT
NA	TRBV10-3	NA	TRBJ1-3	CAISESGRASGNTIYF	TGTGCCATCAGTGAGTCTGGCAGGGCCTCTGGAAACACCATATATTTT
NA	TRBV7-9	TRBD2	TRBJ2-1	CASSLTTAGPLFF	TGTGCCAGCAGCTTAACGACAGCGGGGCCCCTGTTCTTC
once	TRBV6-5	NA	TRBJ1-5	CASSYSSGPQPQHF	TGTGCCAGCAGTTACTCATCAGGGCCTCAGCCCCAGCATTTT
NA	TRBV6-5	TRBD2	TRBJ2-7	CASSYVAGVNYEQYF	TGTGCCAGCAGTTACGTAGCGGGAGTTAATTACGAGCAGTACTTC
NA	TRBV2	NA	TRBJ1-4	CASSEENRPGEKLFF	TGTGCCAGCAGTGAAGAGAACAGGCCAGGGGAAAAACTGTTTTTT
NA	TRBV5-1	TRBD1	TRBJ1-1	CASSLDRDSFNTEAFF	TGCGCCAGCAGCTTGGACCGGGACAGTTTTAACACTGAAGCTTTCTTT
NA	TRBV11-2	NA	TRBJ2-1	CASSSGRTAKEHEQFF	TGTGCCAGCAGCTCGGGTCGGACAGCCAAAGAACATGAGCAGTTCTTC
NA	TRBV12-3/TRBV12-4	NA	TRBJ2-5	CASTLGLQETQYF	TGTGCCAGTACCCTTGGGCTCCAAGAGACCCAGTACTTC
NA	TRBV27	TRBD2	TRBJ2-1	CASSKASGSLINEQFF	TGTGCCAGCAGCAAAGCTAGCGGGAGTTTAATAAATGAGCAGTTCTTC
once	TRBV7-3	TRBD2	TRBJ2-1	CASSLGGLAGGEQFF	TGTGCCAGCAGCTTGGGGGGACTAGCGGGAGGAGAGCAGTTCTTC
NA	TRBV18	TRBD1	TRBJ1-4	CASSHPGQGYEKLFF	TGTGCCAGCTCACATCCGGGACAGGGTTATGAAAAACTGTTTTTT
NA	TRBV6-5	NA	TRBJ1-1	CASSRSKAGSTEAFF	TGTGCCAGCAGCCGGTCAAAAGCGGGGAGCACTGAAGCTTTCTTT
NA	TRBV6-5	TRBD1	TRBJ1-5	CASKTTGYQPQHF	TGTGCCAGCAAGACGACAGGGTATCAGCCCCAGCATTTT
NA	TRBV3-1/TRBV3-2	NA	TRBJ1-2	CASSQRSRTAYGYTF	TGTGCCAGCAGCCAAAGATCGAGGACAGCCTATGGCTACACCTTC
NA	TRBV7-9	TRBD1	TRBJ1-2	CASSFSATGDYGYTF	TGTGCCAGCAGCTTTTCCGCGACAGGGGACTATGGCTACACCTTC
NA	TRBV5-6	TRBD1	TRBJ1-6	CASRSTGGDSPLHF	TGTGCCAGCAGGTCGACAGGGGGCGATTCACCCCTCCACTTT
NA	TRBV30	NA	TRBJ1-1	CAWSGRGGTEAFF	TGTGCCTGGAGTGGCCGGGGGGGCACTGAAGCTTTCTTT
NA	TRBV6-6	NA	TRBJ2-3	CASSPGFTDTQYF	TGTGCCAGCAGTCCAGGGTTCACAGATACGCAGTATTTT
few	TRBV24-1	TRBD1	TRBJ1-5	CATTPGQGLHPQYSNQPQHF	TGTGCCACCACGCCGGGACAGGGCCTTCATCCACAGTATAGCAATCAGCCCCAGCATTTT
NA	TRBV11-1	TRBD2	TRBJ2-5	CASSRDYRQETQYF	TGTGCCAGCAGTCGGGACTACCGCCAAGAGACCCAGTACTTC
NA	TRBV2	TRBD1	TRBJ1-2	CAKEDRSYGYTF	TGTGCCAAGGAGGACAGGTCCTATGGCTACACCTTC